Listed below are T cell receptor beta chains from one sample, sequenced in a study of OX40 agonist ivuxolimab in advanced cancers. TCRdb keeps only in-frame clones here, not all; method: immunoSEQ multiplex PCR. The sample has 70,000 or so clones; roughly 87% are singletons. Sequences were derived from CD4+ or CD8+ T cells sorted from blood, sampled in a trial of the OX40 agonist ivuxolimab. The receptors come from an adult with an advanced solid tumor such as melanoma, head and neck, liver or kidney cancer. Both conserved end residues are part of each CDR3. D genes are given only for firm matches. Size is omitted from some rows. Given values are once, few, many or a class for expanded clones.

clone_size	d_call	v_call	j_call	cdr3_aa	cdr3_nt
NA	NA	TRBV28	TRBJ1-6	CASITRSVSSYNSPLHF	TGTGCCAGCATCACGCGGTCAGTAAGCTCCTATAATTCACCCCTCCACTTT
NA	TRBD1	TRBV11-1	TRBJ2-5	CASSQDRDQETQYF	TGTGCCAGCAGCCAGGACAGGGATCAAGAGACCCAGTACTTC
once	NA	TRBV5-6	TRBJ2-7	CASSLPGPTPYEQYF	TGTGCCAGCAGCCTCCCGGGACCTACCCCCTACGAGCAGTACTTC
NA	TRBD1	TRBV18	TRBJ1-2	CASSPGQEQNYGYTF	TGTGCCAGCTCACCCGGACAGGAACAAAACTATGGCTACACCTTC
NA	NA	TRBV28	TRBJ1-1	CASSLLLGQTPEAFF	TGTGCCAGCAGTTTATTGCTCGGGCAAACGCCTGAAGCTTTCTTT
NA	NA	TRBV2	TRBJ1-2	CASSESPYRVPGYGYTF	TGTGCCAGCAGTGAATCCCCCTACAGGGTCCCTGGGTATGGCTACACCTTC
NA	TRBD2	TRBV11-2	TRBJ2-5	CASSPRVGSGSGGTQYF	TGTGCCAGCAGCCCCCGAGTGGGTAGCGGGAGTGGCGGGACCCAGTACTTC
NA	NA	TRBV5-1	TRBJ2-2	CASTPQGNTGELFF	TGCGCCAGCACGCCTCAGGGGAACACCGGGGAGCTGTTTTTT
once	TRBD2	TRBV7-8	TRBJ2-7	CASSPGLAPYEQYF	TGTGCCAGCAGTCCGGGACTAGCTCCCTACGAGCAGTACTTC
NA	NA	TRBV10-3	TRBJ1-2	CAISDSDNYGYTF	TGTGCCATCAGTGATTCGGACAACTATGGCTACACCTTC
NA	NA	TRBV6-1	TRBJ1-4	CATLNRAPEKLFF	TGTGCCACACTTAACAGGGCTCCTGAAAAACTGTTTTTT
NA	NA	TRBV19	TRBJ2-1	CASSTLGNEQFF	TGTGCCAGTAGTACCCTGGGCAATGAGCAGTTCTTC
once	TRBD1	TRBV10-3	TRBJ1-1	CAISESQGATNTEAFF	TGTGCCATCAGTGAGTCGCAGGGGGCAACTAACACTGAAGCTTTCTTT
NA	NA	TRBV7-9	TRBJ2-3	CASIKRDTQYF	TGTGCCAGCATAAAACGGGATACGCAGTATTTT
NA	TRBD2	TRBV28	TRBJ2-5	CASSTVSGGETQYF	TGTGCCAGCAGCACCGTTTCGGGGGGAGAGACCCAGTACTTC
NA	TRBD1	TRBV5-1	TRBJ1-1	CASSFGTGRTTDTEAFF	TGCGCCAGCAGCTTCGGGACAGGTCGGACCACGGACACTGAAGCTTTCTTT
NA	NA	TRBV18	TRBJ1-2	CASSPDGNYGYTF	TGTGCCAGCTCACCGGATGGGAACTATGGCTACACCTTC
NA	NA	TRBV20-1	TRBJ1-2	CSASRGYGYTF	TGCAGTGCTAGCCGGGGTTATGGCTACACCTTC
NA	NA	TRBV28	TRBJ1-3	CASSFLNTIYF	TGTGCCAGCAGTTTTTTAAACACCATATATTTT
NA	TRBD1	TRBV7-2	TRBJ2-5	CASSLAETGGQETQYF	TGTGCCAGCAGCTTAGCTGAGACAGGGGGGCAAGAGACCCAGTACTTC
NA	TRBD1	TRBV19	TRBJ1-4	CASSIGTGGVGEKLFF	TGTGCCAGTAGTATTGGTACAGGGGGCGTGGGAGAAAAACTGTTTTTT